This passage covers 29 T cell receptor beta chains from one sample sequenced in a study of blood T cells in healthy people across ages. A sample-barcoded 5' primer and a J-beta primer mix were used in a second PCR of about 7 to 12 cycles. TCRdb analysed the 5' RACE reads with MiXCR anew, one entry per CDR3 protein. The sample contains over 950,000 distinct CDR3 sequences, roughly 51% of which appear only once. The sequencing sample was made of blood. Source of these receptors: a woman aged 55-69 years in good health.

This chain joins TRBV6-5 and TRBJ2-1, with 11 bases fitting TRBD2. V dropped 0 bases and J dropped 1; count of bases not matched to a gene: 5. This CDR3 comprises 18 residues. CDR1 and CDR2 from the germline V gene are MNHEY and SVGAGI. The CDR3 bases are TGTGCCAGCAGTTACTCTGCGGCTAGCGGGAGGTCCTACAATGAGCAGTTCTTC. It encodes CASSYSAASGRSYNEQFF.

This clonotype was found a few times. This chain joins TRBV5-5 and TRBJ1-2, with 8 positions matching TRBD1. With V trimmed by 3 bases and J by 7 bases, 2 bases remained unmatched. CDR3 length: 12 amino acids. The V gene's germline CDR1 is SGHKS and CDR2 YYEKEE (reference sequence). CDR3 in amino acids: CASSYTGGGYTF. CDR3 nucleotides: TGTGCCAGCAGCTACACAGGGGGTGGCTACACCTTC.

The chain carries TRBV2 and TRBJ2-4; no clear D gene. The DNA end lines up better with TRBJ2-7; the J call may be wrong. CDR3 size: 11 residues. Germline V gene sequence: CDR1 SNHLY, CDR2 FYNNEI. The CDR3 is CASKVAHEQYF. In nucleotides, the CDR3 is TGTGCCAGCAAGGTCGCGCACGAGCAGTACTTC.

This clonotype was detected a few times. DNA of the CDR3: TGCAGTCCCTCGGGTTCGGCAGATACGCAGTATTTT. Residues: CSPSGSADTQYF. The J gene is TRBJ2-3, the V gene TRBV20-1, with unresolved D. CDR1 is DFQATT, CDR2 SNEGSKA, per germline (reference sequence). The CDR3 has 12 amino acids. Trimming removed 8 bases at V and 4 bases at J, with 13 bases between.

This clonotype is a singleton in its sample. CDR3 bases: TGTGCCAGCAGTCAAAACGGGCCCTACAATGAGCAGTTCTTC. Its translation is CASSQNGPYNEQFF. The chain links TRBV6-5 to TRBJ2-1, with D unclear. This CDR3 contains 14 residues. Trimming removed 5 bases at V and 2 bases at J, with 10 bases between. In germline, CDR1 is MNHEY, CDR2 SVGAGI.

CDR3 protein: CASRDGGDPYNEQFF. The CDR3 DNA reads TGTGCCAGCAGGGACGGGGGGGATCCCTACAATGAGCAGTTCTTC. The chain has TRBV27 and TRBJ2-1; the match to TRBD2 covers 8 bases. The CDR3 totals 15 residues. Germline CDR1 and CDR2: MNHEY and SMNVEV (reference sequence). Trimming at V came to 6 bases and at J to 2 bases, leaving 6 bases not matched to a gene.

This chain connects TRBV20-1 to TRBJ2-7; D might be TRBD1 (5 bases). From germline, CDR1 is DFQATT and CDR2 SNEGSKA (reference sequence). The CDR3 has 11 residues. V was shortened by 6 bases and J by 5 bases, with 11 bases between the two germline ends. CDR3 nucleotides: TGCAGTGCGTCCTCCAGGGACGAGCAGTACTTC. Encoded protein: CSASSRDEQYF.

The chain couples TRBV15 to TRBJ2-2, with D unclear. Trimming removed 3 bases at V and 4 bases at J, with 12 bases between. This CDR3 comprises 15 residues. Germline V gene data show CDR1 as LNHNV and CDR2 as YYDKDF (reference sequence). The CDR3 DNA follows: TGTGCCACCAGCAGGGTTGTTGGGCCCACCGGGGAGCTGTTTTTT. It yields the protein CATSRVVGPTGELFF.

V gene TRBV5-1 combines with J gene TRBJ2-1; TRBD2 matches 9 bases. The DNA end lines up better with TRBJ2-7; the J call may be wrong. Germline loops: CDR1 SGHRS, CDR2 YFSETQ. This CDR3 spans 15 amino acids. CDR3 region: CASSLPGTSYNEQYF. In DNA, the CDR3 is TGCGCCAGCAGCTTGCCAGGGACTAGCTACAATGAGCAGTACTTC.

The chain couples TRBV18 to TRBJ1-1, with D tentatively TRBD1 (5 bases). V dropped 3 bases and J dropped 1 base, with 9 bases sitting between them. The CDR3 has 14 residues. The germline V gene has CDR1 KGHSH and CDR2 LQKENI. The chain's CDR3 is CASSPLQGNTEAFF. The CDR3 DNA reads TGTGCCAGCTCACCTCTCCAGGGGAACACTGAAGCTTTCTTT. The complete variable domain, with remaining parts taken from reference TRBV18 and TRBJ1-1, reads NAGVMQNPRHLVRRRGQEARLRCSPMKGHSHVYWYRQLPEEGLKFMVYLQKENIIDESGMPKERFSAEFPKEGPSILRIQQVVRGDSAAYFCASSPLQGNTEAFFGQGTRLTVV.

The CDR3 DNA sequence: TGTGCCAGCAGCGCCTACCGCGGACTACTGCAAGAGACCCAGTACTTC. It yields the protein CASSAYRGLLQETQYF. This sequence joins TRBV14 and TRBJ2-5, with D possibly being TRBD2 (6 bases). The CDR3 has 16 residues. V dropped 5 bases and J dropped 2 bases, with 18 bases sitting between them. Germline V gene sequence: CDR1 SGHDN, CDR2 FVKESK.

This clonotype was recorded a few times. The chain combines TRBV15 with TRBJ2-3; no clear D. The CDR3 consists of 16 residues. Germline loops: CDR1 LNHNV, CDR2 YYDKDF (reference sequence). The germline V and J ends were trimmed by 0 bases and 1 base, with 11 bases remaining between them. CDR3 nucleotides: TGTGCCACCAGCAGAGATGGGGTGTTTGGCACAGATACGCAGTATTTT. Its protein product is CATSRDGVFGTDTQYF.

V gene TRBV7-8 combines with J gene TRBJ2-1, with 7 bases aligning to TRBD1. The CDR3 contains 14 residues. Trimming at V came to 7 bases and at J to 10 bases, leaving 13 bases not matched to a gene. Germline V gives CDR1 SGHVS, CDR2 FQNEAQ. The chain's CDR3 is CASKKTGISTEQFF. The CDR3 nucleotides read TGTGCCAGCAAAAAGACAGGGATCTCGACGGAGCAGTTCTTC.

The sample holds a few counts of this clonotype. The CDR3 loop is CSVSTGTGGKTQYF. The CDR3 bases are TGCAGCGTTTCTACCGGGACAGGGGGGAAGACCCAGTACTTC. This chain joins TRBV29-1 and TRBJ2-5; 11 nucleotides line up with TRBD1. The CDR3 extends over 14 amino acids. With V trimmed by 5 bases and J by 6 bases, 8 bases remained unmatched. CDR1 SQVTM and CDR2 ANQGSEA come from the germline V gene.

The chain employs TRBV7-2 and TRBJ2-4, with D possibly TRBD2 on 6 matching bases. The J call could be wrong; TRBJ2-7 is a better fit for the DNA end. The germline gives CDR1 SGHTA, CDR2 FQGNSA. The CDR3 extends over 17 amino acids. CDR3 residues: CASSRTTGVGGAYEQYF. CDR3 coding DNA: TGTGCCAGCAGCCGAACTACCGGCGTTGGAGGGGCCTACGAGCAGTACTTC.

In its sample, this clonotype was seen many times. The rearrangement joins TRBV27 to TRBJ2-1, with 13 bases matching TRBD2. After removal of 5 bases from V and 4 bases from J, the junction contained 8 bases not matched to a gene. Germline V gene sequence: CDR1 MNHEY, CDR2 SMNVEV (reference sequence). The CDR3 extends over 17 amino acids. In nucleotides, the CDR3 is TGTGCCAGCAGTCCCAGGACTAGCGGGAGAAGGTACAATGAGCAGTTCTTC. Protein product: CASSPRTSGRRYNEQFF.

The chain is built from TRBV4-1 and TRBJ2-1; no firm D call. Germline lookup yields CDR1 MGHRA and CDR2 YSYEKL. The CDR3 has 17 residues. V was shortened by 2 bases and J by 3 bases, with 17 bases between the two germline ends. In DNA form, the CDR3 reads TGCGCCAGCAGCCAAAGAGCGACTGGCGGAGACTACAATGAGCAGTTCTTC. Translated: CASSQRATGGDYNEQFF.

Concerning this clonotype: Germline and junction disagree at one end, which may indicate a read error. The chain's CDR3 is CAGSLWGEGDEQYF. In DNA, the CDR3 is TGTGCCGGCAGCTTATGGGGAGAAGGGGACGAGCAGTACTTC. The chain employs TRBV7-9 and TRBJ2-5, with D perhaps matching TRBD1 or TRBD2 (5 bases each). The J call may be wrong; the DNA end is better matched by TRBJ2-7. The CDR3 has 14 amino acids. Germline V gene data show CDR1 as SEHNR and CDR2 as FQNEAQ (reference sequence).

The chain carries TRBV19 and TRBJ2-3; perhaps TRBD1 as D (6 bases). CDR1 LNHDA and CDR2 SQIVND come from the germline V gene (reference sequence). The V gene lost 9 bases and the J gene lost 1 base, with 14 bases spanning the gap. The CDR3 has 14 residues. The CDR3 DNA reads TGTGCCAGCCTTCCGGGACACCGCACAGATACGCAGTATTTT. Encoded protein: CASLPGHRTDTQYF.

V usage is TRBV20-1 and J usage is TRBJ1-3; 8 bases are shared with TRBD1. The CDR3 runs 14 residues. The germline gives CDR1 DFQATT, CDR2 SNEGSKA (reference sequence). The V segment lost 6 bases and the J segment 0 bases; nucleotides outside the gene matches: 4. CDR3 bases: TGCAGTGCGGGACAGGCTTCCTCTGGAAACACCATATATTTT. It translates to CSAGQASSGNTIYF.

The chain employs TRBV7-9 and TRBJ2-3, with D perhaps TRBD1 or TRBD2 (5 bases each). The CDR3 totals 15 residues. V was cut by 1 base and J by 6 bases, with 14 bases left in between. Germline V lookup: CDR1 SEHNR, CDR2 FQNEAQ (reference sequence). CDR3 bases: TGTGCCAGCAGCTTAGGAGGGGCTAGTTCTGATACGCAGTATTTT. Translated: CASSLGGASSDTQYF.

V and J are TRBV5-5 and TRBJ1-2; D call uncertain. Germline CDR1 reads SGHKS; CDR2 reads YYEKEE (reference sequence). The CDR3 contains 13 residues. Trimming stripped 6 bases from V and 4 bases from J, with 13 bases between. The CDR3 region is CASNKAETYGYTF. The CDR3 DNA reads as TGTGCCAGCAACAAGGCGGAGACCTATGGCTACACCTTC. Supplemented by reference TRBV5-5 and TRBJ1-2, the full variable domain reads DAGVTQSPTHLIKTRGQQVTLRCSPISGHKSVSWYQQVLGQGPQFIFQYYEKEERGRGNFPDRFSARQFPNYSSELNVNALLLGDSALYLCASNKAETYGYTFGSGTRLTVV.

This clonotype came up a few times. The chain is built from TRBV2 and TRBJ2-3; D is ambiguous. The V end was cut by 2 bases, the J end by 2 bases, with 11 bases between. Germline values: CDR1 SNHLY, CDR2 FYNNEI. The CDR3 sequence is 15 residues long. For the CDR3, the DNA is TGTGCCAGCAGTGAATTTACGGTTAACACAGATACGCAGTATTTT. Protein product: CASSEFTVNTDTQYF.

The CDR3 region is CASSKDVQGSSGANVLTF. In DNA form, the CDR3 reads TGCGCCAGCAGCAAGGATGTGCAGGGAAGCTCTGGGGCCAACGTCCTGACTTTC. This rearrangement joins TRBV5-1 to TRBJ2-6; maybe TRBD1 (5 bases). Between the trimmed V and J ends, which lost 4 bases and 0 bases, there was a span of 17 bases. This CDR3 region has 18 residues. Germline V gene sequence: CDR1 SGHRS, CDR2 YFSETQ.

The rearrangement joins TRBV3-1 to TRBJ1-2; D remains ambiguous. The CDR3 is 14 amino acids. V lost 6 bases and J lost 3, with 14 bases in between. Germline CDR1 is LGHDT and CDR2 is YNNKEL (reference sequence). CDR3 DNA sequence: TGTGCCAGCAGTCCGATGGGTCCTTACTATGGCTACACCTTC. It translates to CASSPMGPYYGYTF.

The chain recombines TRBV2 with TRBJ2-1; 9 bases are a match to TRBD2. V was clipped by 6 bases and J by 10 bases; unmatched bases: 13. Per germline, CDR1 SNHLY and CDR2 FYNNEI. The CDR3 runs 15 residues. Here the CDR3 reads CASRGLAGSRGEQFF. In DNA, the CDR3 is TGTGCCAGCAGGGGCCTAGCGGGATCACGTGGAGAGCAGTTCTTC.

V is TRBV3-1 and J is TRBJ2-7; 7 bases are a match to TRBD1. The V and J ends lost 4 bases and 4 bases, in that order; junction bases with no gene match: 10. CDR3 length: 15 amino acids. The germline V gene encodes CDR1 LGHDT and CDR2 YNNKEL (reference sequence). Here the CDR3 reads CASSPGQRMAYEQYF. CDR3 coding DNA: TGTGCCAGCAGCCCGGGACAGCGGATGGCGTACGAGCAGTACTTC.

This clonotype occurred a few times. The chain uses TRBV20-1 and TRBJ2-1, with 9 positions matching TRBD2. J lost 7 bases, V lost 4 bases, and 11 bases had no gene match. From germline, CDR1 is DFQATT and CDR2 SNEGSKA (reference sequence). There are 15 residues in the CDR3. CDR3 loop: CSATQPLAGYNEQFF. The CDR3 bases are TGCAGTGCTACGCAACCTCTAGCGGGATATAATGAGCAGTTCTTC.

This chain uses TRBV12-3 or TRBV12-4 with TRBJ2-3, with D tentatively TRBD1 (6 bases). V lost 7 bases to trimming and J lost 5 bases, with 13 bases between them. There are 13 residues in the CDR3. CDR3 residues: CASTTGFRDTQYF. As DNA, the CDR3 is TGTGCCAGCACCACAGGGTTTAGAGATACGCAGTATTTT.